This T cell receptor (beta chain) comes out of a study of cytomegalovirus exposure and HLA in healthy donors. Study information: An analysis done earlier identified about 100 million unique TCR beta sequences from about 179 million T cells.

The PCR ran on 60 Vbeta and 13 Jbeta primers. TCRdb's table, derived via immunoSEQ multiplex PCR, lists solely in-frame clones and lacks some. The table shows 60,000 to 70,000 clones, with 55% to 70% occurring only once. Points on this clone: Its antigen is currently unknown.

The germline V gene encodes CDR1 SGHNT and CDR2 YYREEE (reference sequence). CDR3 size: 14 residues. V lost 4 bases and J 3 bases, leaving 14 bases between the germline ends. Points from the study as a whole: Relative to equally common others, HLA-associated TCR beta chains showed greater clonal expansion in a later analysis. An analysis was carried out later, and it reportedly showed fewer N-insertions in an Asian-associated ancestry cluster than the approximately 710-donor mean.

The chain joins TRBV5-4 to TRBJ2-7, with TRBD2 as a possible D gene (6 bases). The clonotype comes from a woman between 45 and 65 years old in good health and CMV-seronegative. Sequencing input: PBMCs. This CDR3 reads CASSALPGSYEQYF. CDR3 nucleotide sequence: TGTGCCAGCAGCGCCCTGCCCGGGAGCTACGAGCAGTACTTC. The variable domain in full, completed from reference TRBV5-4 and TRBJ2-7, reads ETGVTQSPTHLIKTRGQQVTLRCSSQSGHNTVSWYQQALGQGPQFIFQYYREEENGRGNFPPRFSGLQFPNYSSELNVNALELDDSALYLCASSALPGSYEQYFGPGTRLTVT.